These T cell receptor beta chains were read from a single sample in a study of T cell changes during pregnancy in multiple sclerosis. The assay was immunoSEQ multiplex PCR, and TCRdb's table has in-frame clones only and misses some. The sample includes over 30,000 clones, almost 95% of them seen just once. Sequenced material: CD4+ T cells from peripheral blood mononuclear cells, taken after pregnancy. The receptors were sampled from a female donor with multiple sclerosis, enrolled in a pregnancy study. Each CDR3 is given with its conserved first and last residue. D genes are given only for firm matches. The listing skips clone size in some rows; elsewhere it reads once, few, many or a size class.

>TRBV19|NA|TRBJ2-4|NA
CASSVPGLNNIQYF
TGTGCCAGTAGTGTACCGGGTCTAAACAACATTCAGTACTTC
>TRBV11-1|NA|TRBJ1-3|NA
CASSLAFSGNTIYF
TGTGCCAGCAGCTTAGCCTTTTCTGGAAACACCATATATTTT
>TRBV10-3|TRBD2|TRBJ2-1|NA
CAISESRLADEQFF
TGTGCCATCAGTGAGTCTCGACTAGCGGATGAGCAGTTCTTC
>TRBV6-5|TRBD1|TRBJ2-5|NA
CASSYGPGTGTQYF
TGTGCCAGCAGTTACGGCCCGGGGACAGGGACCCAGTACTTC
>TRBV7-9|NA|TRBJ1-2|NA
CASSLASKGHIYGYTF
TGTGCCAGCAGCTTAGCGTCCAAGGGACACATCTATGGCTACACCTTC
>TRBV5-4|TRBD2|TRBJ2-4|NA
CASSLAQRGPLAKNIQYF
TGTGCCAGCAGCTTGGCGCAGCGGGGGCCCCTAGCCAAAAACATTCAGTACTTC
>TRBV2|TRBD1|TRBJ2-4|NA
CASSGQGIQYF
TGTGCCAGCAGTGGACAGGGCATTCAGTACTTC
>TRBV5-8|NA|TRBJ1-2|NA
CASSFLDSNYGYTF
TGTGCCAGCAGCTTCCTAGACAGCAACTATGGCTACACCTTC
>TRBV15|NA|TRBJ1-1|once
CATSRDLGHAEAFF
TGTGCCACCAGCAGAGATTTGGGACACGCCGAAGCTTTCTTT
>TRBV7-2|NA|TRBJ2-3|NA
CASSRPTDTQYF
TGTGCCAGCAGCCGTCCCACAGATACGCAGTATTTT
>TRBV2|NA|TRBJ1-6|NA
CASSAREGNSPLHF
TGTGCCAGCAGTGCCAGGGAGGGAAATTCACCCCTCCACTTT
>TRBV18|TRBD1|TRBJ2-6|NA
CASSPGQLSSGANVLTF
TGTGCCAGCTCACCGGGACAGCTAAGTTCTGGGGCCAACGTCCTGACTTTC
>TRBV5-4|TRBD1|TRBJ2-7|NA
CASSLRGQGGHEQYF
TGTGCCAGCAGCTTGCGGGGACAGGGTGGCCACGAGCAGTACTTC
>TRBV27|NA|TRBJ2-1|NA
CASSPGENYNEQFF
TGTGCCAGCAGTCCGGGGGAAAACTACAATGAGCAGTTCTTC
>TRBV5-1|TRBD1|TRBJ1-5|NA
CASSFTGGQPQHF
TGCGCCAGCAGCTTTACAGGGGGCCAGCCCCAGCATTTT
>TRBV7-3|NA|TRBJ1-2|NA
CASSLRGGDGYGYTF
TGTGCCAGCAGCTTGAGGGGGGGCGATGGCTATGGCTACACCTTC
>TRBV6-1|TRBD1|TRBJ2-5|NA
CASRVGQPLQETQYF
TGTGCCAGCAGGGTGGGACAGCCTCTCCAAGAGACCCAGTACTTC
>TRBV7-2|TRBD2|TRBJ2-3|NA
CASSPQRGGTDTQYF
TGTGCCAGCAGCCCGCAGCGGGGGGGCACAGATACGCAGTATTTT
>TRBV25-1|TRBD2|TRBJ2-3|NA
CASSELGGGGADTQYF
TGTGCCAGCAGTGAACTCGGGGGGGGCGGTGCAGATACGCAGTATTTT
>TRBV5-1|TRBD1|TRBJ2-2|NA
CASSPTGVGYTGELFF
TGCGCCAGCAGCCCCACAGGGGTAGGGTACACCGGGGAGCTGTTTTTT
>TRBV19|NA|TRBJ1-5|NA
CASSIARGNQPQHF
TGTGCCAGTAGTATAGCGAGGGGCAATCAGCCCCAGCATTTT
>TRBV5-4|NA|TRBJ1-1|NA
CASSWLNTGSTEAFF
TGTGCCAGCAGCTGGTTGAATACAGGTAGCACTGAAGCTTTCTTT
>TRBV7-9|TRBD1|TRBJ1-1|NA
CASSSYRGATEAFF
TGTGCCAGCAGCTCCTACAGGGGGGCGACTGAAGCTTTCTTT
>TRBV5-5|NA|TRBJ2-2|NA
CASGSPGTIAGELFF
TGTGCCAGCGGATCCCCCGGGACAATCGCCGGGGAGCTGTTTTTT